This T cell receptor beta chain was identified during a study of neoadjuvant anti-PD-1 for oral cavity cancer. Across the whole study: Non-progressing patients received a fourth nivolumab dose near day 43, then surgery on days 50-56.

This CDR3 spans 13 amino acids. CDR1 is MNHNY and CDR2 is SVGAGI in the germline V gene (reference sequence). The germline V and J ends were trimmed by 1 base and 9 bases, with 10 bases remaining between them. Sequencing was performed with immunoSEQ multiplex PCR; in TCRdb, only in-frame clones are kept and a portion is missing. The data contain 6,500 to 7,500 clones, 45% of them singletons. This specimen was tumor tissue, taken before nivolumab (anti-PD-1) treatment. The chain uses TRBV6-6 and TRBJ2-1, with a possible D match to TRBD2 (5 bases). This clonotype originated in a person aged 40-85 years with oral cavity squamous cell carcinoma. CDR3 in DNA: TGTGCCAGCAGTTACTTAGGGAGAGGTGAGCAGTTCTTC. It yields the protein CASSYLGRGEQFF.